A selection of T cell receptor beta chains follows, all from one sample in a study of T cells in Graves' hyperthyroidism and ophthalmopathy. MiXCR, applied by TCRdb to the multiplex PCR reads, yields one record per CDR3 protein. The repertoire consists of 350,000 to 500,000 distinct CDR3 sequences, with roughly an eighth occurring once and the leading ten covering 5% to 6.5%. What was sequenced was blood. These TCRs come from a woman under 30 with Graves' hyperthyroidism. The CDR3 runs from the conserved cysteine through the conserved F or W. Fields, in order: J gene, clone size, V gene, D gene, CDR3 DNA, CDR3 protein. A D gene is named only where the DNA matches it firmly. Rows may omit the clone size; those that give it use once, few, many or a size class.

j_gene: TRBJ1-5
abundance: NA
v_gene: TRBV6-1
d_gene: NA
CDR3nt: TGTGCCAGCAGTTTTGGACAGAACCCCAATCAGCCCCAGCATTTT
CDR3aa: CASSFGQNPNQPQHF

j_gene: TRBJ2-1
abundance: few
v_gene: TRBV6-1
d_gene: TRBD2
CDR3nt: TGTGCCAGCAGTTTGGGGGAGGGCCGTAATGAGCAGTTCTTC
CDR3aa: CASSLGEGRNEQFF

j_gene: TRBJ2-5
abundance: many
v_gene: TRBV6-5
d_gene: NA
CDR3nt: TGTGCCAGCAGTTACCCCCAAGAGACCCAGTACTTC
CDR3aa: CASSYPQETQYF

j_gene: TRBJ2-7
abundance: NA
v_gene: TRBV6-1
d_gene: NA
CDR3nt: TGTGCCAGCGGCCGGGCGAGGAGCTCCTACGAGCAGTACTTC
CDR3aa: CASGRARSSYEQYF

j_gene: TRBJ1-3
abundance: few
v_gene: TRBV6-1
d_gene: NA
CDR3nt: TGTGCCAGCAAGGGCGACTCTGGAAACACCATATATTTT
CDR3aa: CASKGDSGNTIYF

j_gene: TRBJ1-1
abundance: many
v_gene: TRBV11-2
d_gene: NA
CDR3nt: TGTGCCAGCAGCTTAGATCCCGGCCAGAACACTGAAGCTTTCTTT
CDR3aa: CASSLDPGQNTEAFF

j_gene: TRBJ1-5
abundance: few
v_gene: TRBV20-1
d_gene: TRBD1
CDR3nt: TGCAGTGCCGCGACAGGGGTAAATCAGCCCCAGCATTTT
CDR3aa: CSAATGVNQPQHF

j_gene: TRBJ1-2
abundance: few
v_gene: TRBV9
d_gene: NA
CDR3nt: TGTGCCAGCAGCGTAGGCCTAGGGCAGGGGAGCTACACCTTC
CDR3aa: CASSVGLGQGSYTF

j_gene: TRBJ1-6
abundance: many
v_gene: TRBV11-3
d_gene: NA
CDR3nt: TGTGCCAGCAGCAGAGGGCACAATTCACCCCTCCACTTT
CDR3aa: CASSRGHNSPLHF

j_gene: TRBJ1-3
abundance: NA
v_gene: TRBV5-1
d_gene: TRBD1
CDR3nt: TGCGCCAGCAGCTCTCTGACAGGGACTGGAAACACCATATATTTT
CDR3aa: CASSSLTGTGNTIYF

j_gene: TRBJ2-7
abundance: NA
v_gene: TRBV20-1
d_gene: NA
CDR3nt: TGCAGTGCTTGGACTGGCTCCTACGAGCAGTACTTC
CDR3aa: CSAWTGSYEQYF

j_gene: TRBJ1-5
abundance: many
v_gene: TRBV5-1
d_gene: NA
CDR3nt: TGCGCCAGCAGCTTGGGACATGACCATCAGCCCCAGCATTTT
CDR3aa: CASSLGHDHQPQHF

j_gene: TRBJ1-6
abundance: many
v_gene: TRBV12-3/TRBV12-4
d_gene: NA
CDR3nt: TGTGCCAGCAGTCTACCCGGTCGAAATTCACCCCTCCACTTT
CDR3aa: CASSLPGRNSPLHF

j_gene: TRBJ1-2
abundance: few
v_gene: TRBV20-1
d_gene: TRBD1
CDR3nt: TGCAGTAAGACGAACCGGGACAGGGAAAACTATGGCTACACCTTC
CDR3aa: CSKTNRDRENYGYTF

j_gene: TRBJ1-3
abundance: NA
v_gene: TRBV20-1
d_gene: NA
CDR3nt: TGCAGTGCTAGCCGAGGGCAGCCGAGGGCCACCATATATTTT
CDR3aa: CSASRGQPRATIYF

j_gene: TRBJ2-5
abundance: NA
v_gene: TRBV10-3
d_gene: NA
CDR3nt: TGTGCCATCAGTGTGCACGGGCAGGGCCAAGAGACCCAGTACTTC
CDR3aa: CAISVHGQGQETQYF

j_gene: TRBJ2-1
abundance: few
v_gene: TRBV19
d_gene: NA
CDR3nt: TGTGCCAGTACCGGGACCCTTGAACCGCATGAGCAGTTCTTC
CDR3aa: CASTGTLEPHEQFF

j_gene: TRBJ1-3
abundance: many
v_gene: TRBV10-2
d_gene: NA
CDR3nt: TGCGCCAGCAGTGCCCCGGGAGAAAACACCATATATTTT
CDR3aa: CASSAPGENTIYF

j_gene: TRBJ2-2
abundance: many
v_gene: TRBV7-8
d_gene: NA
CDR3nt: TGTGCCAGCAGAAGGGGGAACACCGGGGAGCTGTTTTTT
CDR3aa: CASRRGNTGELFF